A single sample gave rise to the 8 T cell receptor beta chains below, sequenced in a study of shared T cell receptors in the human thymus. The method was immunoSEQ multiplex PCR; TCRdb's version includes in-frame clones alone and lacks a portion of them. The repertoire holds around 340,000 clones, over 90% seen once, with approximately 0.02% in the top ten. Material: thymocytes. These receptor sequences come from a human donor.

The chain recombines TRBV27 with TRBJ1-3, with TRBD1 matching over 8 bases. CDR1 MNHEY and CDR2 SMNVEV come from the germline V gene (reference sequence). CDR3 length: 10 amino acids. The CDR3 loop reads CADRGAAIYF. In DNA, the CDR3 is TGTGCAGACAGGGGAGCGGCCATATATTTT.

The V and J genes are TRBV5-1 and TRBJ2-3, with 14 positions matching TRBD2. This CDR3 is built from 17 residues. In germline, CDR1 is SGHRS, CDR2 YFSETQ. After removal of 3 bases from V and 4 bases from J, the junction contained 7 bases not matched to a gene. The CDR3 is CASSWGTSGSRADTQYF. For the CDR3, the DNA is TGCGCCAGCAGCTGGGGGACTAGCGGGAGTAGGGCAGATACGCAGTATTTT.

The CDR3: CASSQARFDRGLLPEQYF. CDR3 in DNA: TGCGCCAGCAGCCAAGCACGATTTGACAGGGGACTGCTGCCCGAGCAGTACTTC. V and J are TRBV4-1 and TRBJ2-7; 8 bases map to TRBD1. The V gene end was trimmed by 1 base and the J gene end by 6 bases; junction bases not matched to a gene: 17. CDR1 and CDR2 from the germline V gene are MGHRA and YSYEKL. The CDR3 loop spans 18 amino acids.

The chain has TRBV28 and TRBJ2-1, with D perhaps matching TRBD2 (5 bases). V was shortened by 5 bases and J by 2 bases, with 22 bases between the two germline ends. The CDR3 has 18 amino acids. Looked up from germline, CDR1 is MDHEN and CDR2 is SYDVKM. Here the CDR3 reads CASSHSSGRAPAYNEQFF. The CDR3 DNA sequence: TGTGCCAGCAGTCATTCTTCCGGGCGGGCGCCCGCCTACAATGAGCAGTTCTTC.

Only a few counts were recorded for this clone. The chain joins TRBV11-1 to TRBJ2-3; 7 bases are a match to TRBD1. The CDR3 runs to 17 residues. The germline V gene encodes CDR1 SGHAT and CDR2 FQDESV (reference sequence). The ends lost 5 bases at V and 0 bases at J; junction bases unmatched: 11. The CDR3 reads CASSPSGTESSTDTQYF. In nucleotides, the CDR3 is TGTGCCAGCAGCCCGTCCGGGACAGAATCTAGCACAGATACGCAGTATTTT.

J is TRBJ2-4 and V is TRBV9; 10 bases are shared with TRBD1. CDR3 length: 15 residues. Germline V lookup: CDR1 SGDLS, CDR2 YYNGEE. V gave up 4 bases and J gave up 5 bases; unmatched junction bases: 6. The CDR3 is CASSPKGQGENIQYF. The CDR3 DNA reads as TGTGCCAGCAGCCCAAAAGGACAGGGGGAAAACATTCAGTACTTC.

V gene TRBV6-6 combines with J gene TRBJ2-7; maybe TRBD2 (5 bases). The CDR3 consists of 15 residues. Trimming removed 4 bases from V and 2 bases from J, with 15 bases in between. Per germline, CDR1 MNHNY and CDR2 SVGAGI (reference sequence). The CDR3 DNA reads TGTGCCAGCAGTTCCGACCTCGACGGGACCTACGAGCAGTACTTC. Residues: CASSSDLDGTYEQYF.

This chain connects TRBV11-2 to TRBJ2-1; 11 bases are a match to TRBD2. CDR1 is SGHAT, CDR2 FQNNGV, per germline. The CDR3 consists of 15 residues. V shed 5 bases and J 4 bases; nucleotides not matched to a gene: 4. CDR3 in DNA: TGTGCCAGCAGCCCCACTAGCGGGGGTTACAATGAGCAGTTCTTC. Protein product: CASSPTSGGYNEQFF.